The 10 T cell receptor beta chains listed next were all sequenced from one sample in a study of CD8+ T cells in alopecia areata (dated by TCRdb to 2017 to 2018). Explained via the paper, the time point label denotes: 24 weeks on oral tofacitinib. What the treatment or condition label conveys for this sample: oral pan-JAK inhibitor, 5-10 mg twice daily. Libraries were constructed by the immunoSEQ multiplex PCR assay. RNA was extracted from all samples and reverse transcribed into cDNA as template for TCR sequencing. In its TCRdb copy, this immuneACCESS table keeps in-frame sequences only and misses some clones. Where compared with another copy, unresolved V genes explain less than half of these, and the others have no known cause. Counted in this sample were around 99,000 clones; 84% of them appeared once. 20% to 25% of the sample goes to the ten largest clones. Specimen: CD8+ T cells sorted from blood, collected at week 24, from a patient treated with tofacitinib. These receptors were obtained from a human donor with alopecia areata.

The chain carries TRBV4-1 and TRBJ2-3; D is undetermined. Trimming cost V 4 bases and J 2 bases, with 16 bases left between them. Per germline, CDR1 MGHRA and CDR2 YSYEKL. The CDR3 is 16 amino acids. CDR3 in DNA: TGCGCCAGCAGCCCGCTCCCGGCGGCACTCACAGATACGCAGTATTTT. Translating it yields CASSPLPAALTDTQYF.

The sample holds one count of this clone. This chain uses TRBV4-3 with TRBJ2-7; perhaps D is TRBD1 or TRBD2 (5 bases each). Trimming cost V 3 bases and J 1 base, with 10 bases left between them. The CDR3 sequence is 14 residues long. CDR1 and CDR2 from the germline V gene are LGHNA and YSLEER. The chain's CDR3 is CASSQGVGSYEQYF. The CDR3 DNA is TGCGCCAGCAGCCAGGGGGTTGGGTCCTACGAGCAGTACTTC.

The chain uses TRBV11-3 and TRBJ2-7; 11 bases align to TRBD1. Germline CDR1 and CDR2: SGHNT and YENEEA. V shed 0 bases and J 5 bases; nucleotides not matched to a gene: 6. The CDR3 length is 16 residues. CDR3: CASSLDGGQGANEQYF. In DNA form, the CDR3 reads TGTGCCAGCAGCTTAGATGGAGGACAGGGGGCCAACGAGCAGTACTTC.

This clone occurred once. J is TRBJ2-5 and V is TRBV2; D tentatively fits TRBD1 or TRBD2 (5 bases each). Germline CDR1 reads SNHLY; CDR2 reads FYNNEI. Trimming left V 7 bases short and J 4 bases short, with 19 bases between. The CDR3 spans 15 residues. The CDR3 sequence: CASTQGASRGETQYF. CDR3 sequence (DNA): TGTGCCAGCACCCAGGGCGCCTCCCGGGGAGAGACCCAGTACTTC.

This chain uses TRBV5-1 with TRBJ2-3, with D uncertain. Deletions cut 4 bases from V and 2 bases from J, with 5 bases between. CDR3 length equals 12 residues. Germline V gene lookup returns CDR1 SGHRS and CDR2 YFSETQ. CDR3 protein: CASSLLTDTQYF. CDR3 DNA sequence: TGCGCCAGCAGCCTGCTCACAGATACGCAGTATTTT.

This clone was observed a single time. The chain uses TRBV29-1 and TRBJ2-3; D gene ambiguous. This CDR3 is 14 amino acids long. In germline, CDR1 is SQVTM, CDR2 ANQGSEA. Between the trimmed V and J ends, which lost 6 bases and 2 bases, there was a span of 15 bases. As DNA, the CDR3 is TGCAGCGTACAAAGCCCGACCCCCACAGATACGCAGTATTTT. Translation gives CSVQSPTPTDTQYF.

V and J are TRBV4-3 and TRBJ1-1, with 7 bases lining up with TRBD1. The CDR3 consists of 16 residues. Germline V gene sequence: CDR1 LGHNA, CDR2 YSLEER. Losses at the gene ends were 3 bases for V and 3 bases for J; bases not matched to a gene: 10. The chain's CDR3 is CASSQAGGRSDTEAFF. In DNA form, the CDR3 reads TGCGCCAGCAGCCAGGCAGGGGGGCGGTCGGACACTGAAGCTTTCTTT.

Only a few counts were recorded for this clone. V and J are TRBV10-2 and TRBJ2-1; either TRBD1 or TRBD2 may supply D (5 bases each). This CDR3 has 21 residues. Trimming cost V 3 bases and J 3 bases, with 30 bases left between them. Germline CDR1 is WSHSY and CDR2 is SAAADI. CDR3: CASSEPLWQEGTETSYNEQFF. In nucleotides, the CDR3 is TGCGCCAGCAGTGAACCCTTATGGCAGGAAGGGACGGAGACAAGCTACAATGAGCAGTTCTTC.

The gene calls are TRBV7-9 and TRBJ2-7; 7 positions match TRBD1. This CDR3 is 12 amino acids long. Germline CDR1 and CDR2: SEHNR and FQNEAQ (reference sequence). V lost 5 bases and J lost 6; bases outside the gene matches: 4. CDR3 bases: TGTGCCAGCAGCACAGGGGCCCCCGAGCAGTACTTC. Protein sequence: CASSTGAPEQYF.

The chain employs TRBV4-3 and TRBJ2-4; 9 nucleotides match TRBD2. V gave up 1 base and J gave up 5 bases; unmatched junction bases: 12. The CDR3 loop spans 18 amino acids. Germline values: CDR1 LGHNA, CDR2 YSLEER. The CDR3 loop is CASSQAPSGTSYQNIQYF. As DNA, the CDR3 is TGCGCCAGCAGCCAAGCCCCTTCTGGGACTAGCTACCAAAACATTCAGTACTTC.